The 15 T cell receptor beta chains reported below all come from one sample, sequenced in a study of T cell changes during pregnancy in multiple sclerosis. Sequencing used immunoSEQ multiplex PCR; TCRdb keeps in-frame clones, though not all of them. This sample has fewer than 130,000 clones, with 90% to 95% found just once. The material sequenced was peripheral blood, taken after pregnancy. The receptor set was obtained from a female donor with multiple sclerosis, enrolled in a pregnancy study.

The CDR3 spells CASSEGLAGYAEQYF. CDR3 DNA: TGTGCCAGCAGTGAGGGTCTAGCGGGGTACGCCGAGCAGTACTTC. The rearrangement uses TRBV2 and TRBJ2-7; 9 bases match TRBD2. The germline gives CDR1 SNHLY, CDR2 FYNNEI. The length of the CDR3 is 15 residues. V lost 3 bases to trimming and J lost 6 bases; unmatched junction nucleotides: 9.

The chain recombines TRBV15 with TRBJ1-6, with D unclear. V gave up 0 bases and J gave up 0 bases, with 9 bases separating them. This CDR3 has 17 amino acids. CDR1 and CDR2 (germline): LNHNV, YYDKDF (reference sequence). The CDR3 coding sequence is TGTGCCACCAGCAGAGATCGCGGAATCTCCTATAATTCACCCCTCCACTTT. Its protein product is CATSRDRGISYNSPLHF.

CDR3: CASSELGMRNEQFF. The CDR3 nucleotides read TGTGCCAGCAGTGAATTAGGTATGCGGAATGAGCAGTTCTTC. This sequence joins TRBV25-1 and TRBJ2-1; no firm D call. The germline CDR1 and CDR2 sequences are MGHDK and SYGVNS. The CDR3 runs to 14 residues. V was cut by 1 base and J by 7 bases, with 11 bases left in between.

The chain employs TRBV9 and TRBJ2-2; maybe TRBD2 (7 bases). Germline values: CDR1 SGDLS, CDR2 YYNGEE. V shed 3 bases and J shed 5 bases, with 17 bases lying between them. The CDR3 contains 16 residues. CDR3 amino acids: CASSEKGGQGTGELFF. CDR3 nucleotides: TGTGCCAGCAGCGAAAAGGGGGGGCAGGGGACCGGGGAGCTGTTTTTT.

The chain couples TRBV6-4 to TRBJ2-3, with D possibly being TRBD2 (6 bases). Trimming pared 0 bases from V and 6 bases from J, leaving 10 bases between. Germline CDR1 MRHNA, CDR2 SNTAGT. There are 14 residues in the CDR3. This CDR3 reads CASSDSSGADTQYF. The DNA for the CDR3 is TGTGCCAGCAGTGACTCTAGCGGCGCGGATACGCAGTATTTT.

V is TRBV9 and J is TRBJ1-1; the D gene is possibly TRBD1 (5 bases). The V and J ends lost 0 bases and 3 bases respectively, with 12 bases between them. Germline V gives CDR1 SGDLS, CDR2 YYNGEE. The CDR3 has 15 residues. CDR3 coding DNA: TGTGCCAGCAGCGTAGTTCAGGGCGCAGACACTGAAGCTTTCTTT. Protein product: CASSVVQGADTEAFF.

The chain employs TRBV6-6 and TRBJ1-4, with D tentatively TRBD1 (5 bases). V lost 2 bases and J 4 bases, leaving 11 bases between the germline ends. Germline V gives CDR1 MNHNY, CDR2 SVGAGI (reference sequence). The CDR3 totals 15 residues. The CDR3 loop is CASSYPYRSNEKLFF. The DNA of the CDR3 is TGTGCCAGCAGTTACCCCTACAGGAGTAATGAAAAACTGTTTTTT.

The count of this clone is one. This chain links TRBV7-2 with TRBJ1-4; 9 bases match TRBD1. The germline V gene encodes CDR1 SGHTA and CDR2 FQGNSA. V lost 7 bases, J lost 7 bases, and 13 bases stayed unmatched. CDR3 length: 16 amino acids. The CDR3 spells CASTPDRGALGEKLFF. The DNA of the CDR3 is TGTGCCAGCACTCCGGACAGGGGAGCCTTAGGTGAAAAACTGTTTTTT.

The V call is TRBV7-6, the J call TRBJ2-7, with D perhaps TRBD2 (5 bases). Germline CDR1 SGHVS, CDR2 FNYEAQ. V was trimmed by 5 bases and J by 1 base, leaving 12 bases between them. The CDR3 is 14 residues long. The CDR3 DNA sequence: TGTGCCAGCAGCATCGCGGAGGAATCCTACGAGCAGTACTTC. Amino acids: CASSIAEESYEQYF. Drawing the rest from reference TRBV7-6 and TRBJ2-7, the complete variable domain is GAGVSQSPRYKVTKRGQDVALRCDPISGHVSLYWYRQALGQGPEFLTYFNYEAQQDKSGLPNDRFSAERPEGSISTLTIQRTEQRDSAMYRCASSIAEESYEQYFGPGTRLTVT.

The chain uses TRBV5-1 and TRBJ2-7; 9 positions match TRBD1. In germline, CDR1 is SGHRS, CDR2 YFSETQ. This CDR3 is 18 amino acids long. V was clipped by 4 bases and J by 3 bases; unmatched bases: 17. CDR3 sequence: CASSLGSGWTGESYEQYF. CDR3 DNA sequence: TGCGCCAGCAGCCTGGGTTCTGGGTGGACAGGGGAGAGCTACGAGCAGTACTTC.

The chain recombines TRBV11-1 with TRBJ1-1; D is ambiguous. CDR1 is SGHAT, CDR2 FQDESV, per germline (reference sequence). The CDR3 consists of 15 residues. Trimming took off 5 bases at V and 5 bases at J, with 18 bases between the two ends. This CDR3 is CASSGPTGVGTEAFF. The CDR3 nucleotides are TGTGCCAGCAGCGGACCAACCGGGGTGGGGACTGAAGCTTTCTTT. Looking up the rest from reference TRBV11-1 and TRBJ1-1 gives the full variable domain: EAEVAQSPRYKITEKSQAVAFWCDPISGHATLYWYRQILGQGPELLVQFQDESVVDDSQLPKDRFSAERLKGVDSTLKIQPAELGDSAMYLCASSGPTGVGTEAFFGQGTRLTVV.

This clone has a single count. CDR3 DNA sequence: TGTGCCAGCAGGACCAGCCCGGGGGACTCTGGAAACACCATATATTTT. Protein product: CASRTSPGDSGNTIYF. The chain uses TRBV2 and TRBJ1-3; the D gene is possibly TRBD1 (5 bases). Germline lookup yields CDR1 SNHLY and CDR2 FYNNEI. This CDR3 contains 16 residues. V lost 6 bases to trimming and J lost 0 bases, with 15 bases between them.

The CDR3 loop reads CASSWDSNEQFF. In DNA, the CDR3 is TGTGCCAGCAGCTGGGACTCCAATGAGCAGTTCTTC. V usage is TRBV7-6 and J usage is TRBJ2-1, with D tentatively TRBD2 (6 bases). Germline-derived CDR1 and CDR2 are SGHVS and FNYEAQ. V was cut by 4 bases and J by 6 bases, with 7 bases left in between. This CDR3 spans 12 amino acids.

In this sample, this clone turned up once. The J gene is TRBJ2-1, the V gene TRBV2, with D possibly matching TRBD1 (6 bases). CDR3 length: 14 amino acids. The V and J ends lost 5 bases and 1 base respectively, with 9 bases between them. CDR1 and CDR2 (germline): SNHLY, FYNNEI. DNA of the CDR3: TGTGCCAGCAGTTTTACAGGGTCCTACAATGAGCAGTTCTTC. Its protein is CASSFTGSYNEQFF.

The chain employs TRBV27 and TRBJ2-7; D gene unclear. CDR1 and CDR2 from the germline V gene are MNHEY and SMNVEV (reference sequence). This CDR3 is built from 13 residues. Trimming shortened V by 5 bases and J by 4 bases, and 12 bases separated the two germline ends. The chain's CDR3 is CASSPRRWYEQYF. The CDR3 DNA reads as TGTGCCAGCAGTCCCCGGCGGTGGTACGAGCAGTACTTC.